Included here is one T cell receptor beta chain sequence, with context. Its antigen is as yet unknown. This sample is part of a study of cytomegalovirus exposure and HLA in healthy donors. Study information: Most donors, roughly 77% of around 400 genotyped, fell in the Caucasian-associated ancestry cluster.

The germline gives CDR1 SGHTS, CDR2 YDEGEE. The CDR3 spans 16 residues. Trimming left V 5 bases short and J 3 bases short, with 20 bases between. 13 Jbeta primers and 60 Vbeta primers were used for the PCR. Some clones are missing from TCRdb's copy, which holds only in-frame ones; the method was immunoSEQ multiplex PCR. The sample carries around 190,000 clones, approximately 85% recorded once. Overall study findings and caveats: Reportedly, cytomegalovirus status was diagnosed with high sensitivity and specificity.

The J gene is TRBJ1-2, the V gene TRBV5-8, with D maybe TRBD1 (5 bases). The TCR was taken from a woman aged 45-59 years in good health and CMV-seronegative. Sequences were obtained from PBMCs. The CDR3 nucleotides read TGTGCCAGCAGAAGAGTGGGAGGCCGGGGCGACTATGGCTACACCTTC. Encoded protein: CASRRVGGRGDYGYTF.